These 26 T cell receptor beta chains came from one sample sequenced in a study of T cells in localized non-small cell lung cancer. Clones were sequenced by immunoSEQ multiplex PCR, and TCRdb holds only the in-frame ones, with some missing. The sample has some 20,000 clones; 90% are singletons. Sequencing used peripheral blood, obtained before any cancer treatment. The receptors were gathered from a woman aged 35 to 70 with stage I lung adenocarcinoma.

This chain joins TRBV5-1 and TRBJ2-3; TRBD2 is a possible D gene (6 bases). The germline CDR1 and CDR2 sequences are SGHRS and YFSETQ. V was cut by 1 base and J by 2 bases, with 8 bases left in between. This CDR3 spans 14 amino acids. CDR3 in amino acids: CASSLLALTDTQYF. Here the CDR3 DNA reads TGCGCCAGCAGCTTGCTAGCGCTCACAGATACGCAGTATTTT.

The genes are TRBV6-1 and TRBJ2-1; the match to TRBD1 covers 11 bases. The junction had 5 bases not matched to a gene; V was cut back by 4 bases and J by 9 bases. Germline CDR1 and CDR2: MNHNS and SASEGT. The CDR3 has 14 residues. DNA of the CDR3: TGTGCCAGCAGTGGGACAGGGGGCTGGGGTGAGCAGTTCTTC. Translated, it gives CASSGTGGWGEQFF.

The CDR3 DNA reads as TGCGCCAGCAGCCAAGAGCGGGGGGTAGGCACCATATATTTT. It encodes CASSQERGVGTIYF. The chain combines TRBV4-3 with TRBJ1-3; perhaps TRBD1 as D (5 bases). Germline V gene lookup returns CDR1 LGHNA and CDR2 YSLEER. V shed 0 bases and J shed 9 bases, with 12 bases lying between them. The CDR3 runs to 14 residues.

The J gene is TRBJ1-5, the V gene TRBV10-3; 12 bases are a match to TRBD1. J gave up 6 bases and V 8 bases, and 5 bases lay outside the gene matches. CDR1 is ENHRY and CDR2 is SYGVKD in the germline V gene. This CDR3 is 14 amino acids long. The CDR3 is CAIPGDRGRQPQHF. The CDR3, as DNA: TGTGCCATCCCGGGGGACAGGGGGCGTCAGCCCCAGCATTTT.

V usage is TRBV5-4 and J usage is TRBJ1-3; TRBD1 might be the D (5 bases). The CDR3 has 14 residues. Germline-derived CDR1 and CDR2 are SGHNT and YYREEE (reference sequence). V was shortened by 2 bases and J by 0 bases, with 6 bases between the two germline ends. The CDR3 DNA follows: TGTGCCAGCAGCTTTGGGGGCTCTGGAAACACCATATATTTT. Residues: CASSFGGSGNTIYF.

This clone has a handful of counts. CDR3 protein: CASSLIAGANEQFF. CDR3 nucleotides: TGTGCCAGCAGTTTAATAGCGGGGGCGAATGAGCAGTTCTTC. This chain connects TRBV27 to TRBJ2-1, with 9 bases identical to TRBD2. The CDR3 length is 14 residues. With V trimmed by 2 bases and J by 7 bases, 3 bases remained unmatched. Per germline, CDR1 MNHEY and CDR2 SMNVEV (reference sequence).

The chain recombines TRBV28 with TRBJ2-1; D is uncertain. The germline V gene encodes CDR1 MDHEN and CDR2 SYDVKM. The CDR3 consists of 12 residues. The V and J ends lost 11 bases and 1 base respectively, with 9 bases between them. In DNA form, the CDR3 reads TGTGCCCTCGGCCCTTCCTACAATGAGCAGTTCTTC. This encodes CALGPSYNEQFF.

The chain combines TRBV10-2 with TRBJ2-3, with D perhaps TRBD1 (6 bases). The length of the CDR3 is 14 residues. CDR1 and CDR2 from the germline V gene are WSHSY and SAAADI. Deletions cut 5 bases from V and 2 bases from J, with 11 bases between. CDR3 amino acids: CASSWTAVTDTQYF. The CDR3 DNA is TGCGCCAGCAGTTGGACAGCGGTCACAGATACGCAGTATTTT.

The chain joins TRBV19 to TRBJ2-5; 7 nucleotides agree with TRBD2. The DNA end is a closer match to TRBJ2-7, so the J assignment may be wrong. Looked up from germline, CDR1 is LNHDA and CDR2 is SQIVND (reference sequence). The CDR3 spans 15 residues. The CDR3 spells CASSILPSGEYEQYF. The CDR3 DNA is TGTGCCAGTAGTATCCTGCCCAGCGGGGAGTACGAGCAGTACTTC.

The chain joins TRBV19 to TRBJ1-1; a possible D gene is TRBD1 (5 bases). The CDR3 extends over 15 amino acids. Germline V gene lookup returns CDR1 LNHDA and CDR2 SQIVND (reference sequence). Trimming left V 5 bases short and J 2 bases short, with 15 bases between. This CDR3 reads CASSWALGANTEAFF. CDR3 DNA: TGTGCCAGTAGTTGGGCCCTCGGGGCTAACACTGAAGCTTTCTTT.

This clone has just one count. The rearrangement joins TRBV10-3 to TRBJ1-4; TRBD1 is a possible D gene (6 bases). V gave up 4 bases and J gave up 2 bases, with 11 bases separating them. The V gene's germline CDR1 is ENHRY and CDR2 SYGVKD. This CDR3 has 15 amino acids. The CDR3 here is CAISVTGNTNEKLFF. CDR3 coding DNA: TGTGCCATCAGTGTCACAGGGAACACTAATGAAAAACTGTTTTTT.

The V and J genes are TRBV5-4 and TRBJ1-2; D is perhaps TRBD1 (6 bases). CDR3 length equals 19 residues. Germline V CDR1 and CDR2: SGHNT, YYREEE (reference sequence). V lost 3 bases and J lost 8, with 32 bases in between. CDR3 sequence (DNA): TGTGCCAGCAGCTATGGGGCCCAGGACAGCTCTACTCTTTTACGAGGCTACACCTTC. This gives the protein CASSYGAQDSSTLLRGYTF.

The chain couples TRBV6-5 to TRBJ2-1, with D unclear. Germline V CDR1 and CDR2: MNHEY, SVGAGI. The CDR3 is made up of 11 amino acids. Trimming pared 1 base from V and 9 bases from J, leaving 4 bases between. The CDR3 sequence: CASSYWFEQFF. CDR3 in DNA: TGTGCCAGCAGTTACTGGTTTGAGCAGTTCTTC.

This sequence joins TRBV5-4 and TRBJ2-5; unclear D gene. Germline V gives CDR1 SGHNT, CDR2 YYREEE (reference sequence). The V end lost 5 bases, the J end lost 1 base, and 18 bases lay between the germline ends. The CDR3 has 16 amino acids. CDR3 DNA: TGTGCCAGCAGACGAACCGGAGACAAAGGCCAAGAGACCCAGTACTTC. Protein: CASRRTGDKGQETQYF.

The rearrangement uses TRBV7-9 and TRBJ1-5; the D gene is possibly TRBD1 (6 bases). Germline values: CDR1 SEHNR, CDR2 FQNEAQ (reference sequence). The CDR3 is 14 residues long. The V gene lost 5 bases and the J gene lost 7 bases, with 15 bases spanning the gap. Written as DNA, the CDR3 is TGTGCCAGCAGCCTTGAGGGGGTAAGACAGCCCCAGCATTTT. Translated, it gives CASSLEGVRQPQHF.

The chain uses TRBV19 and TRBJ1-1, with D hard to call. Germline CDR1 and CDR2: LNHDA and SQIVND (reference sequence). The CDR3 is 13 residues long. The V end was cut by 7 bases, the J end by 4 bases, with 13 bases between. The CDR3 protein is CASTTFGSTEAFF. CDR3 nucleotide sequence: TGTGCCAGTACGACGTTCGGGAGCACTGAAGCTTTCTTT.

The chain recombines TRBV6-4 with TRBJ2-3; D tentatively reads TRBD1 or TRBD2 (6 bases each). Germline values: CDR1 MRHNA, CDR2 SNTAGT. V shed 6 bases and J shed 5 bases, with 12 bases lying between them. There are 13 residues in the CDR3. CDR3 sequence reads: CASSVQGGDTQYF. CDR3 DNA sequence: TGTGCCAGCAGCGTACAGGGAGGAGATACGCAGTATTTT.

V usage is TRBV14 and J usage is TRBJ2-5; no clear D. CDR1 is SGHDN and CDR2 is FVKESK in the germline V gene. Between the trimmed V and J ends, which lost 4 bases and 5 bases, there was a span of 11 bases. The CDR3 runs to 13 residues. DNA for the CDR3: TGTGCCAGCAGCCCTTGGTTCGGGGAGACCCAGTACTTC. Its translation: CASSPWFGETQYF. Drawing the rest from reference TRBV14 and TRBJ2-5, the complete variable domain is EAGVTQFPSHSVIEKGQTVTLRCDPISGHDNLYWYRRVMGKEIKFLLHFVKESKQDESGMPNNRFLAERTGGTYSTLKVQPAELEDSGVYFCASSPWFGETQYFGPGTRLLVL.

This chain joins TRBV5-6 and TRBJ1-1, with 7 bases lining up with TRBD1. The CDR3 has 18 amino acids. The trim removed 6 bases at V and 5 bases at J, leaving 22 bases unmatched. Germline V lookup: CDR1 SGHDT, CDR2 YYEEEE. CDR3 loop: CASILSPRQGGVGTEAFF. The CDR3 nucleotides read TGTGCCAGCATCCTTTCCCCGCGACAGGGTGGAGTTGGTACTGAAGCTTTCTTT.

In DNA form, the CDR3 reads TGTGCCATCAGTGAAACTAGAGAGAGAAACTATGGCTACACCTTC. Translating it yields CAISETRERNYGYTF. The gene calls are TRBV10-3 and TRBJ1-2, with no clear D. Trimming shortened V by 3 bases and J by 2 bases, and 13 bases separated the two germline ends. This CDR3 region has 15 residues. CDR1 is ENHRY, CDR2 SYGVKD, per germline.

In its sample, this clone was seen once. The chain links TRBV27 to TRBJ2-1, with D maybe TRBD1 (6 bases). The CDR3 consists of 15 residues. Germline V lookup: CDR1 MNHEY, CDR2 SMNVEV (reference sequence). Trimming took off 6 bases at V and 10 bases at J, with 22 bases between the two ends. CDR3 loop: CASSYGRQVIREQFF. CDR3 coding DNA: TGTGCCAGCAGCTATGGTCGACAGGTTATCAGGGAGCAGTTCTTC.

This chain connects TRBV2 to TRBJ2-5; D uncertain. Germline values: CDR1 SNHLY, CDR2 FYNNEI. The CDR3 is made up of 13 amino acids. Trimming removed 3 bases from V and 0 bases from J, with 5 bases in between. The CDR3 nucleotides are TGTGCCAGCAGTGAGAACTACCAAGAGACCCAGTACTTC. This codes for CASSENYQETQYF.

The V call is TRBV28, the J call TRBJ2-7, with TRBD2 matching 9 bases. This CDR3 comprises 21 residues. Looked up from germline, CDR1 is MDHEN and CDR2 is SYDVKM. The J segment lost 2 bases and the V segment lost 3 bases, leaving 23 bases of the junction unmatched. The CDR3 DNA is TGTGCCAGCAGTTTCGGATACGTTACTTCCTCTAGCGGGGACAACCCCTACGAGCAGTACTTC. Translation gives CASSFGYVTSSSGDNPYEQYF.

The chain links TRBV28 to TRBJ1-2, with D uncertain. The CDR3 length is 11 residues. V was trimmed by 6 bases and J by 5 bases, leaving 7 bases between them. Germline CDR1 MDHEN, CDR2 SYDVKM. CDR3 sequence (DNA): TGTGCCAGCAGCGTCGGGTATGGCTACACCTTC. Translated, it gives CASSVGYGYTF.

This rearrangement joins TRBV6-4 to TRBJ2-3; no clear D gene. V was cut by 6 bases and J by 1 base, with 8 bases left in between. The germline gives CDR1 MRHNA, CDR2 SNTAGT. The CDR3 has 13 residues. The CDR3 region has the DNA TGTGCCAGCAGCAGTTCAGGCACAGATACGCAGTATTTT. Translated: CASSSSGTDTQYF.

The rearrangement uses TRBV7-2 and TRBJ1-2; D remains ambiguous. Deletions cut 5 bases from V and 1 base from J, with 20 bases between. Looked up from germline, CDR1 is SGHTA and CDR2 is FQGNSA. The CDR3 extends over 17 amino acids. As DNA, the CDR3 is TGTGCCAGCAGCACCACTTTTATGGGCAGCTTTAACTATGGCTACACCTTC. The encoded protein is CASSTTFMGSFNYGYTF. Filled out from reference TRBV7-2 and TRBJ1-2, the complete variable domain reads GAGVSQSPSNKVTEKGKDVELRCDPISGHTALYWYRQSLGQGLEFLIYFQGNSAPDKSGLPSDRFSAERTGGSVSTLTIQRTQQEDSAVYLCASSTTFMGSFNYGYTFGSGTRLTVV.